This paragraph covers one T cell receptor (beta chain) sequence. The target antigen is unknown. V lost 2 bases and J 0 bases, leaving 11 bases between the germline ends. This CDR3 comprises 14 residues. Germline V CDR1 and CDR2: GTSNPN, SVGIG (reference sequence). This sample is drawn from a study of cytomegalovirus exposure and HLA in healthy donors. Broader study findings: The authors enumerated around 150 TCR beta chains as linked to cytomegalovirus. Despite most TCR sequences being rare, some public TCRs occurred in many donors. TCR beta V- and J-gene trimming, according to a later analysis, was linked to a missense DCLRE1C variant. Presence/absence comparisons presumed near-even sequencing depth among donors.

Primers: 60 Vbeta forward and 13 Jbeta reverse. Measured with immunoSEQ multiplex PCR; TCRdb has only the in-frame clones, and not every one. The table lists 100,000 to 150,000 clones, approximately 78% of them singletons, with under 6% in the top ten. Material: PBMCs. The receptor was isolated from a woman aged 40 to 55 in good health and CMV-seropositive. The V and J genes are TRBV30 and TRBJ2-7; D perhaps matches TRBD2 (7 bases). The CDR3: CAWSKGGGSYEQYF. The CDR3, as DNA: TGTGCCTGGAGTAAGGGGGGGGGCTCCTACGAGCAGTACTTC.